This passage covers 25 T cell receptor beta chains from one sample sequenced in a study of molecular identifiers for immune sequencing clone quantification. TCRdb re-called the PCR reads with MiXCR, one entry per CDR3 protein. The sample carries just under 65,000 distinct CDR3 sequences, less than 20% recorded once. Specimen: naive CD8+ T cells from blood, with Jurkat cell RNA spiked in. Noted subset: FACS-sorted CD8+CD4-CCR7+CD45RA+ naive T cells. Every receptor here comes from a human donor in good health. Some libraries in this study had Jurkat cell RNA spiked in.

This clonotype was seen at least ten times. J is TRBJ2-3 and V is TRBV27; 11 positions agree with TRBD2. Germline values: CDR1 MNHEY, CDR2 SMNVEV (reference sequence). The CDR3 length is 18 residues. J lost 2 bases, V lost 2 bases, and 9 bases had no gene match. The CDR3 here is CASSLLPGLAVLTDTQYF. The CDR3 DNA reads TGTGCCAGCAGTTTACTGCCGGGACTAGCGGTTCTCACAGATACGCAGTATTTT.

This clonotype was seen a handful of times. Relative to the germline gene, one junction end is altered; a read error may explain this. This CDR3 reads CACSIVGVGELFF. The CDR3 DNA follows: TGTGCCTGTAGTATAGTAGGGGTCGGGGAGCTGTTTTTT. V is TRBV19 and J is TRBJ2-2; TRBD1 might be the D (5 bases). CDR1 LNHDA and CDR2 SQIVND come from the germline V gene (reference sequence). The CDR3 sequence is 13 residues long.

This clonotype was observed at least ten times. The rearrangement links TRBV11-2 to TRBJ2-3; no clear D gene. CDR1 is SGHAT and CDR2 is FQNNGV in the germline V gene. V lost 3 bases and J lost 1, with 11 bases in between. The CDR3 sequence is 15 residues long. This CDR3 reads CASSFSPGGTDTQYF. Here the CDR3 DNA reads TGTGCCAGCAGCTTTAGCCCCGGTGGCACAGATACGCAGTATTTT. Full variable domain (rest looked up from reference TRBV11-2 and TRBJ2-3): EAGVAQSPRYKIIEKRQSVAFWCNPISGHATLYWYQQILGQGPKLLIQFQNNGVVDDSQLPKDRFSAERLKGVDSTLKIQPAKLEDSAVYLCASSFSPGGTDTQYFGPGTRLTVL.

This clonotype was seen repeatedly, ten times or more. J is TRBJ2-3 and V is TRBV4-3, with 9 nucleotides matching TRBD1. Losses at the gene ends were 4 bases for V and 4 bases for J; bases not matched to a gene: 9. This CDR3 has 16 amino acids. Germline V CDR1 and CDR2: LGHNA, YSLEER. Here the CDR3 DNA reads TGCGCCAGCAGCCGCGATTCCGGGACAGGGTCAGATACGCAGTATTTT. Translated, it gives CASSRDSGTGSDTQYF.

This clonotype was observed at least ten times. J is TRBJ2-1 and V is TRBV4-3; 13 bases match TRBD2. CDR1 is LGHNA and CDR2 is YSLEER in the germline V gene. The junction had 5 bases not matched to a gene; V was cut back by 2 bases and J by 7 bases. The CDR3 is made up of 16 amino acids. The CDR3 sequence is CASSQTGLAGANEQFF. The CDR3 DNA follows: TGCGCCAGCAGCCAAACCGGACTAGCGGGAGCAAATGAGCAGTTCTTC.

This clonotype was seen ten or more times. For the CDR3, the DNA is TGTGCCAGCACGGGACAGGGGTGGGAGACCCAGTACTTC. Residues: CASTGQGWETQYF. V gene TRBV28 combines with J gene TRBJ2-5; 10 nucleotides match TRBD1. Germline CDR1 is MDHEN and CDR2 is SYDVKM. CDR3 length: 13 residues. With V trimmed by 7 bases and J by 5 bases, 4 bases remained unmatched.

This clonotype was observed at least ten times. The rearrangement joins TRBV6-5 to TRBJ2-5, with a possible D match to TRBD1 (6 bases). V was pared by 6 bases and J by 5 bases, with 13 bases between. Germline assignment: CDR1 MNHEY and CDR2 SVGAGI. The CDR3 length is 13 residues. CDR3 region: CASRSSGVETQYF. Written as DNA, the CDR3 is TGTGCCAGCAGATCCTCAGGGGTTGAGACCCAGTACTTC.

Points on this clonotype: Just one base apart from a much larger clone, this may be a read error. The chain has TRBV6-6 and TRBJ2-3; no firm D call. This CDR3 has 12 amino acids. The V gene's germline CDR1 is MNHNY and CDR2 SVGAGI (reference sequence). In nucleotides, the CDR3 is TGTGCCGGCAGTTCCGAAACAGATATGCAGTATTTT. Translated: CAGSSETDMQYF.

J is TRBJ2-7 and V is TRBV28; TRBD1 aligns across 12 bases. Losses at the gene ends were 8 bases for V and 6 bases for J; bases not matched to a gene: 11. The germline V gene encodes CDR1 MDHEN and CDR2 SYDVKM. CDR3 size: 15 residues. CDR3 sequence reads: CASYQPGQGAGEQYF. For the CDR3, the DNA is TGTGCCAGCTACCAACCGGGACAGGGGGCTGGCGAGCAGTACTTC. The full variable domain, rest sourced from reference TRBV28 and TRBJ2-7, is DVKVTQSSRYLVKRTGEKVFLECVQDMDHENMFWYRQDPGLGLRLIYFSYDVKMKEKGDIPEGYSVSREKKERFSLILESASTNQTSMYLCASYQPGQGAGEQYFGPGTRLTVT.

The rearrangement links TRBV3-1 to TRBJ2-7; D is perhaps TRBD2 (6 bases). The V gene lost 4 bases and the J gene lost 3 bases, with 16 bases spanning the gap. The CDR3 runs to 15 residues. Per the germline V gene, CDR1 is LGHDT and CDR2 is YNNKEL (reference sequence). The CDR3 loop reads CASSRGGAPYYEQYF. The DNA of the CDR3 is TGTGCCAGCAGCCGAGGAGGGGCACCGTACTACGAGCAGTACTTC.

The table lists this clonotype with many counts. As DNA, the CDR3 is TGTGCCAGCAGTTTAGTGAGAGGTCTAACGAACACCGGGGAGCTGTTTTTT. Translation: CASSLVRGLTNTGELFF. V is TRBV28 and J is TRBJ2-2; D call uncertain. This CDR3 comprises 17 residues. Germline CDR1 is MDHEN and CDR2 is SYDVKM. V gave up 2 bases and J gave up 0 bases, with 13 bases separating them.

This clonotype was seen a few times. A much larger clone is a single base away; this may be a read error. The chain employs TRBV10-3 and TRBJ2-7, with TRBD2 identical over 7 bases. With V trimmed by 6 bases and J by 6 bases, 11 bases remained unmatched. The V gene's germline CDR1 is ENHRY and CDR2 SYGVKD. CDR3 length: 14 residues. This CDR3 is CAIRPREAPPEQYF. In DNA, the CDR3 is TGTGCCATCAGGCCCCGGGAGGCCCCCCCCGAGCAGTACTTC.

This clonotype was seen repeatedly, ten times or more. The chain joins TRBV14 to TRBJ2-1, with 9 bases matching TRBD2. Germline CDR1 SGHDN, CDR2 FVKESK. This CDR3 is built from 19 residues. V lost 4 bases to trimming and J lost 0 bases; unmatched junction nucleotides: 13. CDR3 protein: CASSPSLAGTTSSYNEQFF. In DNA, the CDR3 is TGTGCCAGCAGCCCAAGTCTAGCGGGAACGACGAGCTCCTACAATGAGCAGTTCTTC.

On this clonotype itself: With a much larger clone just one base away, this may be a read error. The V call is TRBV20-1, the J call TRBJ2-7; 7 bases fit TRBD1. The CDR3 is made up of 12 amino acids. Germline loops: CDR1 DFQATT, CDR2 SNEGSKA (reference sequence). With V trimmed by 3 bases and J by 2 bases, 1 base remained unmatched. The CDR3 sequence: CSARGQPYEQYF. CDR3 coding DNA: TGCAGTGCTAGGGGACAGCCCTACGAGCAGTACTTC.

On this clonotype itself: This sequence may be a read error, since a much larger clone differs from it by one base. The chain is built from TRBV13 and TRBJ1-6; TRBD1 aligns across 7 bases. This CDR3 region has 12 residues. Germline CDR1 and CDR2: PRHDT and FYEKMQ (reference sequence). DNA for the CDR3: TGTGCCACCCGGACAGGCAATTCACCCCTCCGCTTT. It specifies CATRTGNSPLRF. Using reference TRBV13 and TRBJ1-6 for the parts outside the CDR3, the full variable domain is AAGVIQSPRHLIKEKRETATLKCYPIPRHDTVYWYQQGPGQDPQFLISFYEKMQSDKGSIPDRFSAQQFSDYHSELNMSSLELGDSALYFCATRTGNSPLRFGNGTRLTVT.

Comment on this clonotype: This may be a read error: a much more frequent sequence differs by one nucleotide. The chain has TRBV30 and TRBJ1-5, with D unclear. Germline V gives CDR1 GTSNPN, CDR2 SVGIG (reference sequence). Trimming cost V 8 bases and J 4 bases, with 12 bases left between them. There are 12 residues in the CDR3. CDR3 sequence reads: CARKTGNQPQHF. The CDR3 nucleotides are TGTGCCCGGAAGACGGGGAATCAGCCCCAGCATTTT.

V usage is TRBV12-3 or TRBV12-4 and J usage is TRBJ2-5; the match to TRBD2 covers 7 bases. The CDR3 has 15 amino acids. The ends lost 3 bases at V and 5 bases at J; junction bases unmatched: 9. CDR3 loop: CASSFGLEILETQYF. The CDR3 bases are TGTGCCAGCAGTTTCGGACTAGAGATTTTGGAGACCCAGTACTTC.

This clonotype appeared many times. The rearrangement uses TRBV30 and TRBJ2-5; D gene ambiguous. Trimming removed 0 bases at V and 3 bases at J, with 8 bases between. In germline, CDR1 is GTSNPN, CDR2 SVGIG (reference sequence). The CDR3 length is 13 residues. The DNA for the CDR3 is TGTGCCTGGAGTGTTGGGGATGAAGAGACCCAGTACTTC. Amino acids: CAWSVGDEETQYF.

This clonotype was counted ten times or more. The chain carries TRBV20-1 and TRBJ2-1, with a possible D match to TRBD1 (5 bases). V was shortened by 7 bases and J by 4 bases, with 14 bases between the two germline ends. The length of the CDR3 is 13 residues. From germline, CDR1 is DFQATT and CDR2 SNEGSKA (reference sequence). CDR3 sequence (DNA): TGCAGTGTCGTAGGGGTGGGTTACAATGAGCAGTTCTTC. It specifies CSVVGVGYNEQFF.

This clonotype has ten or more counts. The V and J genes are TRBV11-2 and TRBJ2-1, with 9 positions matching TRBD2. The CDR3 covers 14 residues. The V and J ends lost 8 bases and 7 bases, in that order; junction bases with no gene match: 9. The germline CDR1 and CDR2 sequences are SGHAT and FQNNGV. In DNA form, the CDR3 reads TGTGCCAGCGGCTCAGGACTAGCGCGGAATGAGCAGTTCTTC. Translated, it gives CASGSGLARNEQFF. Complete variable domain (other parts from reference TRBV11-2 and TRBJ2-1): EAGVAQSPRYKIIEKRQSVAFWCNPISGHATLYWYQQILGQGPKLLIQFQNNGVVDDSQLPKDRFSAERLKGVDSTLKIQPAKLEDSAVYLCASGSGLARNEQFFGPGTRLTVL.

This clonotype was recorded at least ten times. This chain's CDR3 is CASSPTSGFGNEQFF. DNA of the CDR3: TGTGCCAGCAGTCCAACTAGCGGGTTCGGAAATGAGCAGTTCTTC. This sequence joins TRBV7-7 and TRBJ2-1; 9 bases align to TRBD2. The ends lost 6 bases at V and 7 bases at J; junction bases unmatched: 10. Germline CDR1 and CDR2: SSHAT and FNYEAQ (reference sequence). The CDR3 runs to 15 residues.

The J gene is TRBJ2-7, the V gene TRBV4-1, with 11 bases aligning to TRBD2. This CDR3 spans 15 amino acids. J gave up 3 bases and V 3 bases, and 4 bases lay outside the gene matches. Germline loops: CDR1 MGHRA, CDR2 YSYEKL. The CDR3 reads CASSQTLAGVYEQYF. The CDR3 coding sequence is TGCGCCAGCAGCCAGACACTAGCGGGAGTCTACGAGCAGTACTTC.

This clonotype was counted many times. The chain couples TRBV4-3 to TRBJ2-1; 11 bases are shared with TRBD2. The CDR3 runs to 16 residues. Trimming removed 3 bases from V and 6 bases from J; junction bases left unmatched: 7. The germline CDR1 and CDR2 sequences are LGHNA and YSLEER. The CDR3 is CASSQELAGVFNEQFF. The CDR3 region has the DNA TGCGCCAGCAGCCAGGAACTAGCGGGAGTTTTCAATGAGCAGTTCTTC.

The V gene is TRBV7-8, the J gene TRBJ2-5; the D is unclear. The CDR3 totals 16 residues. The V gene's germline CDR1 is SGHVS and CDR2 FQNEAQ. Trimming pared 8 bases from V and 3 bases from J, leaving 22 bases between. CDR3 residues: CASATTIRDLEETQYF. CDR3 in DNA: TGTGCCAGCGCAACTACCATAAGGGATCTAGAAGAGACCCAGTACTTC. The full variable domain, completed using reference TRBV7-8 and TRBJ2-5, is GAGVSQSPRYKVAKRGQDVALRCDPISGHVSLFWYQQALGQGPEFLTYFQNEAQLDKSGLPSDRFFAERPEGSVSTLKIQRTQQEDSAVYLCASATTIRDLEETQYFGPGTRLLVL.

The sample holds many counts of this clonotype. The chain is built from TRBV28 and TRBJ2-7; 8 nucleotides agree with TRBD2. The germline V gene has CDR1 MDHEN and CDR2 SYDVKM. This CDR3 is built from 13 residues. The V and J ends lost 3 bases and 9 bases, in that order; junction bases with no gene match: 7. This chain's CDR3 is CASSFRLAGPQYF. CDR3 DNA sequence: TGTGCCAGCAGTTTTCGGCTAGCGGGCCCGCAGTACTTC.